These 3 T cell receptor beta chains were all obtained from the same sample, sequenced in a study of T-cell reconstitution after alpha-beta-depleted transplantation in children. For TCRbeta, the library was prepared with unique molecular identifiers. MiXCR was run by TCRdb on the PCR reads, yielding one entry per CDR3 protein. The sample lists hundreds of thousands of distinct CDR3 sequences; about 9.9% were seen once. The material sequenced was peripheral blood, taken 180 days after TCRalphabeta/CD19-depleted stem cell transplant. These receptors originate from a male patient aged 2-9 years who had a stem cell transplant for chronic granulomatous disease, so the T cells may come from the graft donor.

Many counts were recorded for this clonotype. The chain combines TRBV27 with TRBJ2-2; 10 bases are a match to TRBD1. CDR1 and CDR2 from the germline V gene are MNHEY and SMNVEV (reference sequence). The V and J ends lost 3 bases and 3 bases, in that order; junction bases with no gene match: 1. The CDR3 loop spans 15 amino acids. The CDR3 DNA reads TGTGCCAGCAGTTTGGGACAGGGGTACACCGGGGAGCTGTTTTTT. Translation: CASSLGQGYTGELFF.

This clonotype occurred many times. The chain is built from TRBV3-1 and TRBJ2-5, with TRBD2 identical over 9 bases. Trimming removed 0 bases from V and 2 bases from J; junction bases left unmatched: 4. CDR1 and CDR2 (germline): LGHDT, YNNKEL (reference sequence). CDR3 length: 16 amino acids. This chain's CDR3 is CASSQDAGGRQETQYF. The CDR3 region has the DNA TGTGCCAGCAGCCAAGACGCGGGAGGGAGGCAAGAGACCCAGTACTTC.

This clonotype showed up many times. The chain couples TRBV5-1 to TRBJ2-3; 9 positions match TRBD2. The V gene's germline CDR1 is SGHRS and CDR2 YFSETQ. V trimming: 0 bases; J trimming: 4 bases; junction bases outside the gene matches: 12. The CDR3 has 18 amino acids. The CDR3 bases are TGCGCCAGCAGCTTGGCCCCGAAGCGGGAGGCCTACGCAGATACGCAGTATTTT. This codes for CASSLAPKREAYADTQYF.